The 24 T cell receptor beta chains in this list originate from one sample, sequenced in a study of CD8 T cells in Susac syndrome. RNA, at about 0.5 to 1 ug, was reverse transcribed with random hexamers. From the immunoSEQ multiplex PCR reads, TCRdb called clonotypes with MiXCR, one entry per CDR3 protein. The data show about 160,000 distinct CDR3 sequences, 90% to 95% seen once. The source material was CD4+ T cells from PBMCs. These receptor sequences come from a human donor in good health.

The gene calls are TRBV9 and TRBJ1-5; the D gene is possibly TRBD1 (6 bases). The CDR3 consists of 16 residues. V was trimmed by 3 bases and J by 1 base, leaving 14 bases between them. CDR1 and CDR2 (germline): SGDLS, YYNGEE. The CDR3 reads CASSAGGPSSNQPQHF. CDR3 DNA sequence: TGTGCCAGCAGCGCCGGGGGGCCGTCAAGCAATCAGCCCCAGCATTTT. The full variable domain, in which reference TRBV9 and TRBJ1-5 provide the parts outside the CDR3, is DSGVTQTPKHLITATGQRVTLRCSPRSGDLSVYWYQQSLDQGLQFLIQYYNGEERAKGNILERFSAQQFPDLHSELNLSSLELGDSALYFCASSAGGPSSNQPQHFGDGTRLSIL.

This chain joins TRBV25-1 and TRBJ2-3; 8 bases match TRBD1. This CDR3 has 15 amino acids. Germline V gives CDR1 MGHDK, CDR2 SYGVNS. V gave up 6 bases and J gave up 0 bases; unmatched junction bases: 5. CDR3 protein: CASSGQGLSTDTQYF. In DNA, the CDR3 is TGTGCCAGCAGCGGACAGGGCCTAAGCACAGATACGCAGTATTTT.

This rearrangement joins TRBV20-1 to TRBJ1-2; TRBD1 matches 9 bases. Trimming took 5 bases from V and 8 from J; bases not matched to a gene: 9. Per germline, CDR1 DFQATT and CDR2 SNEGSKA (reference sequence). The CDR3 spans 13 residues. The CDR3, as DNA: TGCAGTGCTTACCGGGACAGGGACGGAGGCTACACCTTC. Amino acids: CSAYRDRDGGYTF.

The chain has TRBV5-1 and TRBJ2-1; D not resolved. The germline V and J ends were trimmed by 3 bases and 5 bases, with 12 bases remaining between them. Germline V gene lookup returns CDR1 SGHRS and CDR2 YFSETQ. The CDR3 runs 14 residues. CDR3 coding DNA: TGCGCCAGCAGCTCCGATACGACCAACAATGAGCAGTTCTTC. Residues: CASSSDTTNNEQFF.

This chain connects TRBV3-1 to TRBJ2-5, with 9 bases that match TRBD1. The CDR3 runs 17 residues. Looked up from germline, CDR1 is LGHDT and CDR2 is YNNKEL (reference sequence). After removal of 4 bases from V and 2 bases from J, the junction contained 11 bases not matched to a gene. This CDR3 is CASSRGDRVVGQETQYF. DNA of the CDR3: TGTGCCAGCAGCCGTGGGGACAGGGTGGTGGGTCAAGAGACCCAGTACTTC.

This clonotype appeared a few times. This rearrangement joins TRBV4-1 to TRBJ2-3; TRBD2 might be the D (6 bases). V was shortened by 5 bases and J by 7 bases, with 19 bases between the two germline ends. The CDR3 totals 15 residues. Germline lookup yields CDR1 MGHRA and CDR2 YSYEKL. This CDR3 is CASSVDGSDWNTQYF. CDR3 nucleotides: TGCGCCAGCAGCGTGGACGGGAGCGATTGGAATACGCAGTATTTT.

Here the CDR3 reads CASSFGRTSGGEETQYF. Written as DNA, the CDR3 is TGTGCCAGCAGCTTCGGAAGGACTAGCGGGGGGGAAGAGACCCAGTACTTC. The rearrangement uses TRBV7-2 and TRBJ2-5, with TRBD2 matching 15 bases. After removal of 3 bases from V and 3 bases from J, the junction contained 5 bases not matched to a gene. Germline loops: CDR1 SGHTA, CDR2 FQGNSA. This CDR3 has 17 amino acids.

This clonotype was picked up one time. This chain joins TRBV24-1 and TRBJ2-1, with a weak D call TRBD2 (6 bases). This CDR3 region has 15 residues. Trimming took 7 bases from V and 0 from J, leaving 12 bases between them. Germline V lookup: CDR1 KGHDR, CDR2 SFDVKD. CDR3 sequence: CATSGGTDSYNEQFF. In nucleotides, the CDR3 is TGTGCCACCAGCGGCGGGACTGACTCCTACAATGAGCAGTTCTTC.

The chain has TRBV3-1 and TRBJ2-7; D is unresolved. The CDR3 runs to 13 residues. CDR1 is LGHDT, CDR2 YNNKEL, per germline (reference sequence). V lost 3 bases to trimming and J lost 7 bases, with 13 bases between them. CDR3 residues: CASSHLEVAEQYF. The CDR3, as DNA: TGTGCCAGCAGCCATCTCGAGGTGGCTGAGCAGTACTTC.

The rearrangement joins TRBV6-6 to TRBJ1-1; D uncertain. V was shortened by 10 bases and J by 0 bases, with 9 bases between the two germline ends. This CDR3 region has 12 residues. Germline V CDR1 and CDR2: MNHNY, SVGAGI (reference sequence). In nucleotides, the CDR3 is TGTGCCACTAAACATATGAACACTGAAGCTTTCTTT. Protein product: CATKHMNTEAFF.

The sample holds one count of this clonotype. This sequence joins TRBV6-5 and TRBJ1-2, with TRBD1 matching 11 bases. V was clipped by 4 bases and J by 8 bases; unmatched bases: 6. CDR3 length: 14 residues. From germline, CDR1 is MNHEY and CDR2 SVGAGI. The CDR3 reads CASSSMGQGGGYTF. The CDR3 DNA sequence: TGTGCCAGCAGTTCCATGGGACAGGGGGGCGGCTACACCTTC.

The chain is built from TRBV5-1 and TRBJ2-7; no clear D. Germline V gene lookup returns CDR1 SGHRS and CDR2 YFSETQ. This CDR3 has 9 amino acids. The V gene lost 5 bases and the J gene lost 5 bases, with 2 bases spanning the gap. This CDR3 is CASRHEQYF. The CDR3 coding sequence is TGCGCCAGCAGACACGAGCAGTACTTC.

This chain uses TRBV5-4 with TRBJ1-6; D is undetermined. The CDR3 has 13 residues. Germline CDR1 and CDR2: SGHNT and YYREEE (reference sequence). Trimming stripped 2 bases from V and 14 bases from J, with 14 bases between. CDR3 nucleotide sequence: TGTGCCAGCAGCTTATTTGCCGGCGGGTCCCTCCACTTT. Its translation is CASSLFAGGSLHF.

The V call is TRBV5-6, the J call TRBJ1-2, with unresolved D. This CDR3 region has 12 residues. V lost 2 bases to trimming and J lost 5 bases, with 7 bases between them. Looked up from germline, CDR1 is SGHDT and CDR2 is YYEEEE. CDR3 coding DNA: TGTGCCAGCAGCTTAAAGGATTATGGCTACACCTTC. Translation gives CASSLKDYGYTF. The full variable domain, with the rest looked up from reference TRBV5-6 and TRBJ1-2, is DAGVTQSPTHLIKTRGQQVTLRCSPKSGHDTVSWYQQALGQGPQFIFQYYEEEERQRGNFPDRFSGHQFPNYSSELNVNALLLGDSALYLCASSLKDYGYTFGSGTRLTVV.

The V gene is TRBV9, the J gene TRBJ2-2, with a tentative D call TRBD2 (5 bases). V lost 4 bases and J lost 6, with 7 bases in between. The CDR3 contains 12 residues. Germline V gene lookup returns CDR1 SGDLS and CDR2 YYNGEE. The CDR3 DNA reads TGTGCCAGCAGCACCGGGGCCGGGGAGCTGTTTTTT. The encoded protein is CASSTGAGELFF. Full variable domain (outside the CDR3, taken from reference TRBV9 and TRBJ2-2): DSGVTQTPKHLITATGQRVTLRCSPRSGDLSVYWYQQSLDQGLQFLIQYYNGEERAKGNILERFSAQQFPDLHSELNLSSLELGDSALYFCASSTGAGELFFGEGSRLTVL.

The rearrangement uses TRBV11-2 and TRBJ1-1; tentatively, D is TRBD1 (5 bases). Germline-derived CDR1 and CDR2 are SGHAT and FQNNGV. The CDR3 extends over 14 amino acids. V shed 5 bases and J shed 10 bases, with 20 bases lying between them. For the CDR3, the DNA is TGTGCCAGCAGCACCGCCTCGACGGGGGGACGAGCTTTCTTT. Translating gives CASSTASTGGRAFF.

V is TRBV5-1 and J is TRBJ2-7, with a possible D match to TRBD1 (6 bases). The CDR3 covers 13 residues. The germline CDR1 and CDR2 sequences are SGHRS and YFSETQ. The V end was cut by 3 bases, the J end by 5 bases, with 12 bases between. CDR3 loop: CASSSHQGNEQYF. The CDR3 DNA reads TGCGCCAGCAGCTCCCATCAGGGGAACGAGCAGTACTTC.

This sequence joins TRBV6-5 and TRBJ1-1, with a possible D match to TRBD1 (6 bases). The germline CDR1 and CDR2 sequences are MNHEY and SVGAGI. The CDR3 extends over 12 amino acids. The V and J ends lost 11 bases and 2 bases respectively, with 12 bases between them. CDR3 sequence reads: CAARGYNTEAFF. In DNA, the CDR3 is TGTGCCGCCAGGGGTTACAACACTGAAGCTTTCTTT.

V usage is TRBV3-1 and J usage is TRBJ1-6; no clear D gene. Germline CDR1 reads LGHDT; CDR2 reads YNNKEL (reference sequence). The germline V and J ends were trimmed by 0 bases and 7 bases, with 7 bases remaining between them. CDR3 size: 14 residues. CDR3 coding DNA: TGTGCCAGCAGCCAAGATGCAGCAAATTCACCCCTCCACTTT. This codes for CASSQDAANSPLHF.

The chain employs TRBV29-1 and TRBJ2-7, with 7 bases matching TRBD2. This CDR3 region has 12 residues. The junction had 9 bases not matched to a gene; V was cut back by 6 bases and J by 7 bases. Germline CDR1 SQVTM, CDR2 ANQGSEA. DNA of the CDR3: TGCAGCGTGGGGAGGGTCCCACGGGAGCAGTACTTC. It encodes CSVGRVPREQYF.

V is TRBV2 and J is TRBJ1-2; D gene ambiguous. The CDR3 length is 12 residues. Trimming stripped 5 bases from V and 10 bases from J, with 14 bases between. The V gene's germline CDR1 is SNHLY and CDR2 FYNNEI. CDR3 nucleotide sequence: TGTGCCAGCAGTTTTTCCCGGAACCTCTACACCTTC. Its protein is CASSFSRNLYTF. Full variable domain (rest looked up from reference TRBV2 and TRBJ1-2): EPEVTQTPSHQVTQMGQEVILRCVPISNHLYFYWYRQILGQKVEFLVSFYNNEISEKSEIFDDQFSVERPDGSNFTLKIRSTKLEDSAMYFCASSFSRNLYTFGSGTRLTVV.

V is TRBV9 and J is TRBJ1-1, with 8 bases that match TRBD1. The CDR3 has 13 amino acids. Germline CDR1 and CDR2: SGDLS and YYNGEE. V shed 2 bases, J shed 10 bases, and the junction held 7 bases outside the gene matches. The CDR3 DNA reads TGTGCCAGCAGCGTGACAGGGGAATCCGTAGCTTTCTTT. Its protein product is CASSVTGESVAFF.

This chain joins TRBV7-8 and TRBJ2-6; D ambiguous. Trimming pared 7 bases from V and 0 bases from J, leaving 10 bases between. CDR3 length equals 15 residues. Germline values: CDR1 SGHVS, CDR2 FQNEAQ. The CDR3 DNA reads as TGTGCCAGCACCTCTTGGGGCTCTGGGGCCAACGTCCTGACTTTC. It yields the protein CASTSWGSGANVLTF.

This clonotype was found once. The chain couples TRBV4-1 to TRBJ2-1; maybe TRBD2 (6 bases). V lost 4 bases to trimming and J lost 0 bases, with 19 bases between them. The CDR3 runs to 18 residues. Per germline, CDR1 MGHRA and CDR2 YSYEKL. Here the CDR3 reads CASSLGGGRPSSYNEQFF. In nucleotides, the CDR3 is TGCGCCAGCAGCCTAGGAGGAGGGAGACCGAGCTCCTACAATGAGCAGTTCTTC.